Each of the 5 T cell receptor beta chains below was sequenced from the same sample in a study of molecular identifiers for immune sequencing clone quantification. A single record per CDR3 protein comes from TCRdb applying MiXCR to the PCR reads. The sample has about 510,000 distinct CDR3 sequences, about a fifth seen once. The sequenced sample consisted of naive CD8+ T cells from blood, with Jurkat cell RNA spiked in. Subset: FACS-sorted CD8+CD4-CCR7+CD45RA+ naive T cells. The origin of the receptors is a human donor in good health. Some libraries in this study had Jurkat cell RNA spiked in.

This clonotype was counted ten times or more. The chain carries TRBV5-6 and TRBJ2-7, with a possible D match to TRBD1 (5 bases). Germline V gene data show CDR1 as SGHDT and CDR2 as YYEEEE. The CDR3 sequence is 13 residues long. The germline V and J ends were trimmed by 3 bases and 6 bases, with 13 bases remaining between them. CDR3 in DNA: TGTGCCAGCAGCTCCGGGCAGGGCCTCGAGCAGTACTTC. This codes for CASSSGQGLEQYF.

There are many counts of this clonotype. The chain employs TRBV7-9 and TRBJ1-4; D is uncertain. Looked up from germline, CDR1 is SEHNR and CDR2 is FQNEAQ (reference sequence). Trimming removed 3 bases at V and 6 bases at J, with 14 bases between. The CDR3 has 15 amino acids. The CDR3 here is CASSFLDGPYEKLFF. Written as DNA, the CDR3 is TGTGCCAGCAGCTTCCTGGACGGGCCGTATGAAAAACTGTTTTTT.

This chain joins TRBV6-5 and TRBJ1-1; D is undetermined. CDR3 length: 12 amino acids. CDR1 is MNHEY and CDR2 is SVGAGI in the germline V gene. The ends were cut back, 8 bases at V and 1 base at J, with 8 bases in the middle. In DNA, the CDR3 is TGTGCCAGCTCCCGGGCGAACACTGAAGCTTTCTTT. Translated: CASSRANTEAFF.

This chain links TRBV20-1 with TRBJ2-7; 13 nucleotides align to TRBD2. The CDR3 runs to 16 residues. CDR1 is DFQATT, CDR2 SNEGSKA, per germline (reference sequence). V dropped 1 base and J dropped 6; count of bases not matched to a gene: 9. CDR3 coding DNA: TGCAGTGCTAGAGGTTTAACTAGCGGGAGGGCCTCCGAGCAGTACTTC. Its protein product is CSARGLTSGRASEQYF.

This clonotype was counted between two and nine times. V gene TRBV27 combines with J gene TRBJ2-7; a possible D gene is TRBD2 (5 bases). The CDR3 contains 14 residues. The V gene's germline CDR1 is MNHEY and CDR2 SMNVEV (reference sequence). Trimming shortened V by 1 base and J by 3 bases, and 10 bases separated the two germline ends. The CDR3 loop is CASSLFPGGYEQYF. The CDR3 nucleotides read TGTGCCAGCAGTTTATTCCCCGGAGGCTACGAGCAGTACTTC.